The present entry profiles one T cell receptor beta chain with its context. Antigen specificity is unknown. J lost 4 bases, V lost 2 bases, and 5 bases had no gene match. Germline V gene lookup returns CDR1 MRHNA and CDR2 SNTAGT. This CDR3 is built from 16 residues. The data belong to a study of metastatic and nonmetastatic thyroid tumors. Across the whole study: Repertoires were compared across blood and tumor or nodule tissue from malignant and benign thyroid patients. General study findings and limits: The reported finding was significantly higher TCR beta diversity in malignant thyroid tumors relative to benign nodules, in blood and tumor.

Among the patients, none had received any treatment before thyroid surgery. With MiXCR, TCRdb reprocessed the PCR reads. This sample has tens of thousands of clones, with under 30% found just once. The material sequenced was blood. The origin of this receptor is a female donor with papillary thyroid cancer or a benign thyroid nodule (not recorded which). Some clones in this sample may be carry-over from other donors' samples. This chain connects TRBV6-4 to TRBJ2-3, with 11 positions matching TRBD2. The CDR3 loop reads CASSDTIAGGADTQYF. As DNA, the CDR3 is TGTGCCAGCAGTGACACTATAGCGGGAGGGGCAGATACGCAGTATTTT.